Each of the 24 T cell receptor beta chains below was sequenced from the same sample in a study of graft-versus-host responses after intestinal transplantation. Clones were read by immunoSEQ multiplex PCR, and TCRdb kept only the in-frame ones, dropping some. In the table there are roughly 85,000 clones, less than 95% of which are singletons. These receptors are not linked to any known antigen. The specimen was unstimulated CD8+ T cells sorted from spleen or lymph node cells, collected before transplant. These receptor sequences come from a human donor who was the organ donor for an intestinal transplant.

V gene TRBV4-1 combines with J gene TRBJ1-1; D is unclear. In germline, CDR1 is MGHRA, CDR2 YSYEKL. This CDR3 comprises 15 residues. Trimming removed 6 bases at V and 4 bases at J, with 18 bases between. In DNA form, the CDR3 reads TGCGCCAGCAGAGAGGCGTTTGTGTTAGGCACTGAAGCTTTCTTT. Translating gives CASREAFVLGTEAFF.

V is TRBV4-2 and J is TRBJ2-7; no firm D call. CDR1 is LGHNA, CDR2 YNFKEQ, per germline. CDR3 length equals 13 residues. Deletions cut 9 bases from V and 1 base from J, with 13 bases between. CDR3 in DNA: TGTGCCAGTACGGCCGGGCCATCCTACGAGCAGTACTTC. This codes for CASTAGPSYEQYF.

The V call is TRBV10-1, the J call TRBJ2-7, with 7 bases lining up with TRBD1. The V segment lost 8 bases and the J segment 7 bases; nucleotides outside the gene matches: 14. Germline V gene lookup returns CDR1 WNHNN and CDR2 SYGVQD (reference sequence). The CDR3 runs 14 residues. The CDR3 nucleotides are TGCGCCAGCCTGGGTGACAGGGCTTTTCGTGAGCAGTACTTC. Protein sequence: CASLGDRAFREQYF.

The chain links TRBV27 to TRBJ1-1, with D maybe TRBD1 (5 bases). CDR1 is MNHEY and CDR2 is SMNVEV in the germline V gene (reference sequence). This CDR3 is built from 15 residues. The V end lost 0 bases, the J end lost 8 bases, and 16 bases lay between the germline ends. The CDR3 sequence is CASSLSGLILGEAFF. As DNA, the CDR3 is TGTGCCAGCAGTTTATCGGGACTTATTTTGGGAGAAGCTTTCTTT.

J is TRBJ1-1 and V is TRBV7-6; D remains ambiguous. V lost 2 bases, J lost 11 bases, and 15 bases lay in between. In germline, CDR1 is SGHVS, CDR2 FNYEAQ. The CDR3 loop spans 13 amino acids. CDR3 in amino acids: CASSLTRNGEAFF. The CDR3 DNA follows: TGTGCCAGCAGCTTAACTCGTAACGGGGAGGCTTTCTTT.

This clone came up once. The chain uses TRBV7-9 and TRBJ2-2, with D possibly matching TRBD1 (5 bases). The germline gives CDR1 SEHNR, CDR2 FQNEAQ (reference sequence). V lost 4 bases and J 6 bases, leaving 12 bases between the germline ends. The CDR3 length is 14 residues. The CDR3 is CASSSDMGPGELFF. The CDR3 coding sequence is TGTGCCAGCAGCTCGGACATGGGGCCCGGGGAGCTGTTTTTT.

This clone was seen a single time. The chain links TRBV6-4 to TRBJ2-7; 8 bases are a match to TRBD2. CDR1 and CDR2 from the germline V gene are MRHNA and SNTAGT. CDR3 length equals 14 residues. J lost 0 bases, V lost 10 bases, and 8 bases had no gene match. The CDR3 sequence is CANFAGGPSYEQYF. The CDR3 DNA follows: TGTGCCAACTTTGCGGGAGGTCCCTCCTACGAGCAGTACTTC.

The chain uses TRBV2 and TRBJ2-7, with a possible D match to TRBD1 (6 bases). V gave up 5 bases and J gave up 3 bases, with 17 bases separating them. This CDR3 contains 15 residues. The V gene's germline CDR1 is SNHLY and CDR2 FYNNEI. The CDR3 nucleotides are TGTGCCAGCAGTCCTCCGACAGGATCCCTCTACGAGCAGTACTTC. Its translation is CASSPPTGSLYEQYF.

As DNA, the CDR3 is TGTGCCAGCCCACCCCCCAGGGACCGCCTTTGTAATCAGCCCCAGCATTTT. It translates to CASPPPRDRLCNQPQHF. This chain uses TRBV27 with TRBJ1-5, with TRBD1 as a possible D gene (5 bases). V was trimmed by 8 bases and J by 4 bases, leaving 24 bases between them. Germline values: CDR1 MNHEY, CDR2 SMNVEV (reference sequence). The CDR3 extends over 17 amino acids.

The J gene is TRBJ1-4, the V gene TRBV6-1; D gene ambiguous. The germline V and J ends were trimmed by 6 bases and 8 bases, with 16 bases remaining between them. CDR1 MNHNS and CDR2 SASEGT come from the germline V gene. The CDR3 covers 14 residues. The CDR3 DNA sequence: TGTGCCAGCAGCGCCGGACCGGGAGCGGAAAAACTGTTTTTT. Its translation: CASSAGPGAEKLFF.

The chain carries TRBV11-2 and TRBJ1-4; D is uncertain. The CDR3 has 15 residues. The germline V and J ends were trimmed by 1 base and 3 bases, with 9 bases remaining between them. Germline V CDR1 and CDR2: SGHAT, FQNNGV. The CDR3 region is CASSLGSSANEKLFF. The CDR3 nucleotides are TGTGCCAGCAGCTTAGGAAGCTCAGCTAATGAAAAACTGTTTTTT.

CDR3 DNA sequence: TGTGCCAGCAGCCTATCGTCAGGAAATGAGCAGTTCTTC. Translating gives CASSLSSGNEQFF. The chain links TRBV27 to TRBJ2-1; no definite D call. The V end was cut by 6 bases, the J end by 7 bases, with 13 bases between. CDR1 MNHEY and CDR2 SMNVEV come from the germline V gene (reference sequence). This CDR3 comprises 13 residues.

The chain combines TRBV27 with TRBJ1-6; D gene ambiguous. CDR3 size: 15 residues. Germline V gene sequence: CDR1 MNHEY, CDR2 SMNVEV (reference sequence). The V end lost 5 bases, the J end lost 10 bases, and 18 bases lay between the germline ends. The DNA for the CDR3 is TGTGCCAGCAGTACCCAAGGCTGGCTTGGGTCACCCCTCCACTTT. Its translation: CASSTQGWLGSPLHF.

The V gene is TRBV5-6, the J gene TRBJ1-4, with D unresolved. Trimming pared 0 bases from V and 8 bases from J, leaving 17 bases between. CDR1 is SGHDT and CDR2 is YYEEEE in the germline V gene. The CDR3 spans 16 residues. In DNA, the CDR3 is TGTGCCAGCAGCTTGGGTTCCTCGACCCGACAAGAAAAACTGTTTTTT. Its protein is CASSLGSSTRQEKLFF.

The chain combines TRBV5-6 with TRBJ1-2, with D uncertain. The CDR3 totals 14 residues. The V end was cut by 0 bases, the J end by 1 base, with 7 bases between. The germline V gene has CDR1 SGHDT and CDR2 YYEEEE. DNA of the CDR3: TGTGCCAGCAGCTTGGGATGGGGTAACTATGGCTACACCTTC. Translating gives CASSLGWGNYGYTF.

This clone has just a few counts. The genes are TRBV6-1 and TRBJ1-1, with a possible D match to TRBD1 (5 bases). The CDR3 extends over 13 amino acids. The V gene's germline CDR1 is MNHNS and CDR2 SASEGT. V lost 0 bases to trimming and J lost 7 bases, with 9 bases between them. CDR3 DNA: TGTGCCAGCAGTGAAGCCGAGACAGTTGAAGCTTTCTTT. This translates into CASSEAETVEAFF.

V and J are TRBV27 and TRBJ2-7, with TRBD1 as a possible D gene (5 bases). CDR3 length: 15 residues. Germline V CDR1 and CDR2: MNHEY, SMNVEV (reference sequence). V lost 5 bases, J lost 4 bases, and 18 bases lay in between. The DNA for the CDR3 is TGTGCCAGCAGTCATACTGGCAGTTCAGGGTACGAGCAGTACTTC. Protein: CASSHTGSSGYEQYF.

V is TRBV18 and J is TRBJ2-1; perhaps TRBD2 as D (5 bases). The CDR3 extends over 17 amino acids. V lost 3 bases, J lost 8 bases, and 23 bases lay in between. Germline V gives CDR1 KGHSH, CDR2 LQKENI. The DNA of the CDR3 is TGTGCCAGCTCACCTTTCACGACTGCCCCCGGAGGCGATGAGCAGTTCTTC. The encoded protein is CASSPFTTAPGGDEQFF.

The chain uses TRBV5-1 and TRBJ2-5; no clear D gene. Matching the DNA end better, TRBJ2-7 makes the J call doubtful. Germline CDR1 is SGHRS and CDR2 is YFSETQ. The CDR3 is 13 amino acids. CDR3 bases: TGCGCCAGCAGCTTGGGAACAGACTACGAGCAGTACTTC. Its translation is CASSLGTDYEQYF.

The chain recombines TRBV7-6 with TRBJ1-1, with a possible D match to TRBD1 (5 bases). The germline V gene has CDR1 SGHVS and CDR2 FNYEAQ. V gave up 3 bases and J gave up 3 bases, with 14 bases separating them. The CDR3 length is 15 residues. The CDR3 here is CASSFMEKGDTEAFF. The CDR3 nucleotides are TGTGCCAGCAGCTTTATGGAGAAAGGGGACACTGAAGCTTTCTTT.

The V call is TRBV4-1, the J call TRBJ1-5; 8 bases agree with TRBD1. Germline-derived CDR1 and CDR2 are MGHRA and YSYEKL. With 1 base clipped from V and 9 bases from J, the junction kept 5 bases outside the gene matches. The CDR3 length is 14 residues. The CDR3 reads CASSQGRGPGPQHF. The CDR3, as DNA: TGCGCCAGCAGCCAAGGCAGGGGGCCAGGGCCCCAGCATTTT.

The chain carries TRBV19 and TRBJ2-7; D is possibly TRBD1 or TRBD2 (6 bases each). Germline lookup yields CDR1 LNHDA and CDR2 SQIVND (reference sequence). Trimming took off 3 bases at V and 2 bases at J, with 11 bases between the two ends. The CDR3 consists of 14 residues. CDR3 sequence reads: CASSMGGGTYEQYF. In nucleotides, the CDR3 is TGTGCCAGTAGTATGGGGGGCGGGACCTACGAGCAGTACTTC.

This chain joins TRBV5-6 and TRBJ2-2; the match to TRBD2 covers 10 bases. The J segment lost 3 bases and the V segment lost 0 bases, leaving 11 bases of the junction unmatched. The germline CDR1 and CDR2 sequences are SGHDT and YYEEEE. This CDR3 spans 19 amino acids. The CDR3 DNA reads TGTGCCAGCAGCTTGGAAACTAGCGGGGCCCCATACTACACCGGGGAGCTGTTTTTT. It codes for CASSLETSGAPYYTGELFF.

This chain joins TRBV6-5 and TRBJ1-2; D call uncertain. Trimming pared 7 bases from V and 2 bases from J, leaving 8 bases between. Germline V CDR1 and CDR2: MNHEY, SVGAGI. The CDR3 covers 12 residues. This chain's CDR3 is CASTRKNYGYTF. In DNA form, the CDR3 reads TGTGCCAGCACCCGGAAGAACTATGGCTACACCTTC.